The sequence of this TCR beta chain was determined in a study of immune cell composition in non-small cell lung cancer. Looking at the study overall: Most cases were lung adenocarcinoma or squamous cell carcinoma. Study-level results: Squamous carcinomas (75%) more often had tumour-associated clones >0.5% than adenocarcinomas (around 33%). No significant correlation existed between pack-years smoked and tumour clonality.

Normal lung was sampled as far from the tumour as possible, at least 3 cm. DNA was extracted from unsorted cell suspensions stored frozen. Clones were read by immunoSEQ multiplex PCR, and TCRdb kept only the in-frame ones, dropping some. The sample holds roughly 5,100 clones, around nine tenths seen once. J was trimmed by 1 base and V by 6 bases; bases with no gene match: 17. The CDR3 is 19 residues long. The germline V gene has CDR1 MDHEN and CDR2 SYDVKM. About this clone itself: As yet, its antigen is unknown.

This clonotype was sampled from a human donor with non-small cell lung cancer. Some clones in this sample may be carry-over from other donors' samples. V is TRBV28 and J is TRBJ1-1, with 10 bases aligning to TRBD1. Sequencing used non-adjacent lung tissue. The CDR3 here is CASRATRRTGGAWNTEAFF. The CDR3 DNA is TGTGCCAGCAGAGCCACCCGACGGACAGGGGGGGCATGGAACACTGAAGCTTTCTTT.